A selection of T cell receptor beta chains follows, all from one sample in a study of long-term antiretroviral therapy in people with HIV. TCRdb's copy holds only in-frame clones and misses some; the assay was immunoSEQ multiplex PCR. The table lists around 22,000 clones, over 75% of them singletons. The specimen comprised unsorted PBMCs, sampled 1.8 years before starting antiretroviral therapy. All receptors come from a woman in her thirties with HIV. The CDR3 runs from the conserved cysteine through the conserved F or W. A D gene is named only where the DNA matches it firmly. Some rows have no size entry. The others give once, few or many, or a class for an expanded clone.

v_call: TRBV19; d_call: -; j_call: TRBJ2-3; clone_size: -; cdr3_aa: CASSTQTSSTDTQYF; cdr3_nt: TGTGCCAGTAGTACCCAGACATCAAGCACAGATACGCAGTATTTT
v_call: TRBV14; d_call: TRBD2; j_call: TRBJ2-2; clone_size: -; cdr3_aa: CASSPLAGANTGELFF; cdr3_nt: TGTGCCAGCAGCCCCTTAGCGGGGGCCAACACCGGGGAGCTGTTTTTT
v_call: TRBV10-3; d_call: TRBD1; j_call: TRBJ1-2; clone_size: -; cdr3_aa: CASTGTPNYGYTF; cdr3_nt: TGTGCCTCGACAGGGACGCCTAACTATGGCTACACCTTC
v_call: TRBV4-1; d_call: TRBD2; j_call: TRBJ2-5; clone_size: -; cdr3_aa: CASSSGAPETQYF; cdr3_nt: TGCGCCAGCAGTAGCGGGGCCCCAGAGACCCAGTACTTC
v_call: TRBV19; d_call: TRBD1; j_call: TRBJ1-1; clone_size: -; cdr3_aa: CATRPGTGGNTEAFF; cdr3_nt: TGTGCCACCCGCCCCGGGACAGGGGGAAACACTGAAGCTTTCTTT
v_call: TRBV2; d_call: TRBD2; j_call: TRBJ2-1; clone_size: -; cdr3_aa: CASSPGLAGDNEQFF; cdr3_nt: TGTGCCAGCAGCCCCGGACTAGCGGGGGACAATGAGCAGTTCTTC
v_call: TRBV27; d_call: -; j_call: TRBJ2-1; clone_size: -; cdr3_aa: CASSLGGAGPSSQFF; cdr3_nt: TGTGCCAGCAGTTTAGGGGGGGCGGGACCCTCTTCGCAGTTCTTC
v_call: TRBV5-1; d_call: TRBD1; j_call: TRBJ1-2; clone_size: few; cdr3_aa: CASSLDRGPGYTF; cdr3_nt: TGCGCCAGCAGCTTGGACAGGGGTCCAGGCTACACCTTC
v_call: TRBV6-1; d_call: -; j_call: TRBJ2-5; clone_size: -; cdr3_aa: CASSDGVWTQYF; cdr3_nt: TGTGCCAGCAGTGATGGAGTGTGGACCCAGTACTTC
v_call: TRBV9; d_call: -; j_call: TRBJ2-3; clone_size: -; cdr3_aa: CASSVATGDTQYF; cdr3_nt: TGTGCCAGCAGCGTAGCTACGGGAGATACGCAGTATTTT
v_call: TRBV30; d_call: -; j_call: TRBJ2-6; clone_size: once; cdr3_aa: CASAAFSGANVLTF; cdr3_nt: TGTGCCTCGGCAGCCTTCTCTGGGGCCAACGTCCTGACTTTC
v_call: TRBV19; d_call: TRBD1; j_call: TRBJ2-3; clone_size: -; cdr3_aa: CASSTNRGRADTQYF; cdr3_nt: TGTGCCAGTAGTACCAACAGGGGGCGGGCAGATACGCAGTATTTT
v_call: TRBV2; d_call: -; j_call: TRBJ1-1; clone_size: -; cdr3_aa: CASSERTQTNTEAFF; cdr3_nt: TGTGCCAGCAGTGAAAGGACACAGACGAACACTGAAGCTTTCTTT
v_call: TRBV5-1; d_call: TRBD1; j_call: TRBJ2-6; clone_size: -; cdr3_aa: CASSLNRGSGANVLTF; cdr3_nt: TGCGCCAGCAGCTTGAACAGGGGCTCTGGGGCCAACGTCCTGACTTTC
v_call: TRBV5-5; d_call: -; j_call: TRBJ1-2; clone_size: -; cdr3_aa: CASSWAEGYGYTF; cdr3_nt: TGTGCCAGCAGCTGGGCGGAGGGCTATGGCTACACCTTC
v_call: TRBV5-6; d_call: -; j_call: TRBJ1-6; clone_size: once; cdr3_aa: CASILWGGQTPNSPLHF; cdr3_nt: TGTGCCAGCATCCTTTGGGGGGGGCAGACCCCTAATTCACCCCTCCACTTT
v_call: TRBV30; d_call: -; j_call: TRBJ2-1; clone_size: once; cdr3_aa: CAWEEANLRGEQFF; cdr3_nt: TGTGCCTGGGAGGAGGCAAATCTAAGGGGTGAGCAGTTCTTC
v_call: TRBV7-6; d_call: -; j_call: TRBJ1-1; clone_size: once; cdr3_aa: CASSLAVGTEAFF; cdr3_nt: TGTGCCAGCAGCTTAGCGGTAGGGACTGAAGCTTTCTTT
v_call: TRBV9; d_call: TRBD2; j_call: TRBJ2-1; clone_size: -; cdr3_aa: CASSPGGYNEQFF; cdr3_nt: TGTGCCAGCAGCCCGGGGGGGTACAATGAGCAGTTCTTC
v_call: TRBV10-3; d_call: -; j_call: TRBJ2-2; clone_size: -; cdr3_aa: CAIREAQVSGELFF; cdr3_nt: TGTGCCATCAGAGAAGCCCAGGTTTCCGGGGAGCTGTTTTTT